This TCR beta chain was obtained from a study of response to subunit inactivated influenza vaccine. General study findings and limits: It was suggested by the authors that few new T cells are recruited by each seasonal influenza vaccination.

The V end lost 9 bases, the J end lost 0 bases, and 16 bases lay between the germline ends. The CDR3 contains 15 residues. Germline V lookup: CDR1 LNHDA, CDR2 SQIVND (reference sequence). MiXCR, run by TCRdb on the RT-PCR reads, gives a single entry per CDR3 protein. The table includes more than 600,000 distinct CDR3 sequences, around 20% detected once. For this clonotype: Its antigen is still unknown.

This chain connects TRBV19 to TRBJ2-3, with a weak D call TRBD2 (7 bases). Here the sequenced sample was PBMCs from blood, taken 5 days after vaccination. This TCR was sampled from a man aged 50-60 years who received an inactivated influenza vaccine. In DNA, the CDR3 is TGTGCCAGCAGGGGAGGGAGAGCTAGCACAGATACGCAGTATTTT. It is translated as CASRGGRASTDTQYF.